One and the same sample provided the 10 T cell receptor beta chains below, sequenced in a study of cytomegalovirus exposure and HLA in healthy donors (dated by TCRdb to 2016 to 2017). Library generation was performed with the immunoSEQ multiplex PCR assay. A mixture of 60 forward primers for TCR Vbeta segments and 13 reverse primers for TCR Jbeta segments was used in the multiplex PCR. The table comes from immuneACCESS by way of TCRdb, which keeps in-frame sequences with V and J called. Part of the clones is missing from these tables; in studies checked, under half for an unresolved V gene and the rest for unknown reasons. The sample data list some 44,000 clones, and about nine tenths of these were observed just once. The ten biggest clones cover 8% of the sample. The sample taken for sequencing was PBMCs. These receptors all come from a woman aged 40 to 50 in good health and CMV-seropositive.

V and J are TRBV12-1 and TRBJ2-3; no DNA check was done on the table's D call, TRBD1. TRBV12-1 is a pseudogene locus. The CDR3 sequence is 16 residues long. The CDR3 loop is CASSSPLKTFTDTQYF. The CDR3, as DNA: TGTGCCAGCAGCTCCCCCCTAAAGACATTCACAGATACGCAGTATTTT.

This clone showed up just once. The chain recombines TRBV7-9 with TRBJ2-2; TRBD1 agrees at 7 bases. This CDR3 spans 14 amino acids. Looked up from germline, CDR1 is SEHNR and CDR2 is FQNEAQ (reference sequence). Germline trimming cut 4 bases from V and 7 bases from J; bases unmatched to any gene: 6. The CDR3 region is CASSSGQHHGELFF. The CDR3 coding sequence is TGTGCCAGCAGCTCGGGACAGCATCACGGGGAGCTGTTTTTT.

CDR3 amino acids: CASSLSSKGGTNEQFF. Here the CDR3 DNA reads TGTGCCAGCAGCTTATCCAGCAAAGGAGGTACCAATGAGCAGTTCTTC. V usage is TRBV7-6 and J usage is TRBJ2-1; a possible D gene is TRBD2 (5 bases). V shed 2 bases and J shed 6 bases, with 17 bases lying between them. Looked up from germline, CDR1 is SGHVS and CDR2 is FNYEAQ. The CDR3 runs 16 residues.

The chain recombines TRBV10-3 with TRBJ1-4; tentative D call: TRBD1 (5 bases). Trimming left V 4 bases short and J 7 bases short, with 16 bases between. CDR1 and CDR2 (germline): ENHRY, SYGVKD. CDR3 length equals 15 residues. This CDR3 reads CAISGRGGISEKLFF. The CDR3 nucleotides are TGTGCCATCAGTGGCCGGGGGGGTATCTCTGAAAAACTGTTTTTT.

The chain recombines TRBV4-1 with TRBJ2-7; 8 positions agree with TRBD1. V lost 3 bases, J lost 1 base, and 8 bases stayed unmatched. The germline V gene encodes CDR1 MGHRA and CDR2 YSYEKL. CDR3 length: 16 amino acids. CDR3: CASSQGPGTGSYEQYF. The CDR3 DNA sequence: TGCGCCAGCAGCCAGGGGCCCGGGACAGGTTCCTACGAGCAGTACTTC.

The J gene is TRBJ1-2, the V gene TRBV6-1; possible D gene TRBD1, 5 bases. CDR3 length equals 14 residues. Germline CDR1 MNHNS, CDR2 SASEGT. Trimming shortened V by 3 bases and J by 4 bases, and 12 bases separated the two germline ends. The CDR3 protein is CASSEPGGSYGYTF. The DNA of the CDR3 is TGTGCCAGCAGTGAGCCGGGGGGTAGCTATGGCTACACCTTC.

J is TRBJ2-1 and V is TRBV5-1; D is possibly TRBD1 (5 bases). V was pared by 3 bases and J by 7 bases, with 5 bases between. Germline assignment: CDR1 SGHRS and CDR2 YFSETQ. This CDR3 contains 11 residues. The chain's CDR3 is CASSSGNEQFF. The CDR3 DNA is TGCGCCAGCAGCTCAGGGAATGAGCAGTTCTTC.

The genes are TRBV29-1 and TRBJ2-3; TRBD1 agrees at 9 bases. Losses at the gene ends were 5 bases for V and 1 base for J; bases not matched to a gene: 4. CDR3 length: 14 amino acids. Germline V gene lookup returns CDR1 SQVTM and CDR2 ANQGSEA. The DNA of the CDR3 is TGCAGCGTTTCCCGGGACAGGGGCACAGATACGCAGTATTTT. Amino acids: CSVSRDRGTDTQYF.

This clone was recorded a few times. The rearrangement uses TRBV7-9 and TRBJ2-1; the D gene is possibly TRBD2 (6 bases). The V and J ends lost 10 bases and 6 bases respectively, with 19 bases between them. Germline CDR1 and CDR2: SEHNR and FQNEAQ (reference sequence). The CDR3 loop spans 14 amino acids. Here the CDR3 DNA reads TGTGCCACCCATTTGGACTATCAACCCAATGAGCAGTTCTTC. Translation gives CATHLDYQPNEQFF.

The V gene is TRBV13, the J gene TRBJ2-3; TRBD2 matches at 8 bases. The CDR3 is 15 amino acids. CDR1 and CDR2 from the germline V gene are PRHDT and FYEKMQ (reference sequence). The V gene end was trimmed by 5 bases and the J gene end by 3 bases; junction bases not matched to a gene: 7. CDR3 in amino acids: CASSQGLVRTDTQYF. In DNA, the CDR3 is TGTGCCAGCAGCCAGGGACTAGTTCGTACAGATACGCAGTATTTT.